This TCR beta chain comes out of a study of T cell repertoires in cytomegalovirus infection. Overall study: Indications of both CMV infection and matching HLA type were provided by public TCR beta signatures.

This clonotype showed up just a few times. Its specificity is not known. TCRdb itself ran the reads through MiXCR, one entry per CDR3 protein. Among about 250,000 distinct CDR3 sequences, roughly an eighth were seen once, and the ten largest hold 1.6%. Study results and caveats: Cumulative public TCR beta family frequency identified CMV carriers with the relevant HLA.

Sequencing used PBMCs. The source is a human donor in good health (CMV status not recorded). Some clones in this sample may be carry-over from other donors' samples.

The CDR3 loop reads CASSLAGTSGIQETQYF. For the CDR3, the DNA is TGCGCCAGCAGCTTGGCCGGGACTAGCGGAATTCAAGAGACCCAGTACTTC. The chain recombines TRBV5-1 with TRBJ2-5, with TRBD2 matching over 11 bases. Germline CDR1 reads SGHRS; CDR2 reads YFSETQ. The trim removed 0 bases at V and 2 bases at J, leaving 6 bases unmatched. This CDR3 has 17 residues.